The sequence of this T cell receptor beta chain was determined in a study of cytomegalovirus exposure and HLA in healthy donors. Study outcomes and limitations: Highest at DRB1 and lowest at HLA-C, TCR association rates differed among HLA loci in a later analysis. Researchers counted over 150 TCR beta chains as cytomegalovirus-associated.

Comment on this clone: Its specificity is not known.

The PCR was carried out with 60 Vbeta primers and 13 Jbeta primers. Assay used: immunoSEQ multiplex PCR; TCRdb lists only in-frame clones, some missing. The profile shows about 180,000 clones, approximately 80% of them singletons. Healthy bone marrow donors made up the cohort. Germline V CDR1 and CDR2: LNHNV, YYDKDF (reference sequence). The J segment lost 1 base and the V segment lost 0 bases, leaving 3 bases of the junction unmatched. The length of the CDR3 is 15 residues. The source of this sequence is a man aged 60-69 years in good health and CMV-seronegative. The specimen sequenced was PBMCs. The gene calls are TRBV15 and TRBJ2-7, with 7 bases identical to TRBD1. In DNA form, the CDR3 reads TGTGCCACCAGCAGAGACAGGACAGGTTCCTACGAGCAGTACTTC. Its translation: CATSRDRTGSYEQYF.